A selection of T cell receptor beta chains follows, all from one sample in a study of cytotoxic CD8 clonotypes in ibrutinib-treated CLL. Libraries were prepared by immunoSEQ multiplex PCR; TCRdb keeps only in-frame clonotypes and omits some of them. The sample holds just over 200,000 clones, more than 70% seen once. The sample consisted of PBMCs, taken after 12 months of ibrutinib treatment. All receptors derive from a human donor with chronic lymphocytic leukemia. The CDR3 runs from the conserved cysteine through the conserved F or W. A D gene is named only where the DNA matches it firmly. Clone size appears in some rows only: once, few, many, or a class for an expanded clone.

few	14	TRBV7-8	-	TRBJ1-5	TGTGCCAGCAGCTTAGGGGCAGGGCCTCAGCCCCAGCATTTT	CASSLGAGPQPQHF
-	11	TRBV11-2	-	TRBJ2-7	TGTGCCAGCAGCTTGCGATACGAGCAGTACTTC	CASSLRYEQYF
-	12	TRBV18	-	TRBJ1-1	TGTGCCAGCTCACCAGCGACAACCGAAGCTTTCTTT	CASSPATTEAFF
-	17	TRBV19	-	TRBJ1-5	TGTGCCAGTAGTATAGTCGCCCGGGCAGGGCACAATCAGCCCCAGCATTTT	CASSIVARAGHNQPQHF
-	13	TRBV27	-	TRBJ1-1	TGTGCCGTCGCAAAGGGGGTGAACACTGAAGCTTTCTTT	CAVAKGVNTEAFF
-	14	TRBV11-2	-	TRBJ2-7	TGTGCCAGCAGCTTAACAACAGAAGCCTACGAGCAGTACTTC	CASSLTTEAYEQYF
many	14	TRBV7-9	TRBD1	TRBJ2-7	TGTGCCAGCAGTAATTACAGGGGGCTCCACGAGCAGTACTTC	CASSNYRGLHEQYF
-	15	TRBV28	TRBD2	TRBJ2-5	TGTGCCAGCTGTAAGTTAGCGGGAGAACAAGAGACCCAGTACTTC	CASCKLAGEQETQYF
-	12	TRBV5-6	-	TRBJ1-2	TGTGCCAGCAGCTCATACATAGGCGGATACACCTTC	CASSSYIGGYTF
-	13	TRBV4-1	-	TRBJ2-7	TGCGCCAGCAGCCAAGAAGAGGGGGGCGAGCAGTACTTC	CASSQEEGGEQYF
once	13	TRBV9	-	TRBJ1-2	TGTGCCAGCAGCGCCCCCCGATCATCTGGCTACACCTTC	CASSAPRSSGYTF
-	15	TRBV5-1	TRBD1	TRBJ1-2	TGCGCCAGCAGCTACGGGGACAGGGTCAGCGGTGGCTACACCTTC	CASSYGDRVSGGYTF
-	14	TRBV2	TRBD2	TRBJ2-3	TGTGCCAGCAGACTAGCGGGAGTAAAGGATACGCAGTATTTT	CASRLAGVKDTQYF
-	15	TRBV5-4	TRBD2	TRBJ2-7	TGTGCCAGCAGCTTGGCTGGCGGGGGGGCATACGAGCAGTACTTC	CASSLAGGGAYEQYF
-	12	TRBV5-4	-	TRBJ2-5	TGTGCCAGCAGCTTTTGGGGGGAGACCCAGTACTTC	CASSFWGETQYF
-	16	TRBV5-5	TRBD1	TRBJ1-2	TGTGCCAGCAGCTTGGTTAGGACAGGGGGTAACTATGGCTACACCTTC	CASSLVRTGGNYGYTF
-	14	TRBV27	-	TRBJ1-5	TGCGCCAGCAGTTTACATAATAGCAATCAGCCCCAGCATTTT	CASSLHNSNQPQHF
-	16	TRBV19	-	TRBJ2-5	TGTGCCAGTAGTATAACGGGACTGAGGATCCAAGAGACCCAGTACTTC	CASSITGLRIQETQYF
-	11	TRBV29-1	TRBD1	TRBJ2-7	TGCAGCCCGCGCGACAGGGGCGAGCAGTACTTC	CSPRDRGEQYF
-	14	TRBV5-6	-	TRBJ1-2	TGTGCCAGCAGCACCGTGGCGGGCCCTCTAAGCTACACCTTC	CASSTVAGPLSYTF
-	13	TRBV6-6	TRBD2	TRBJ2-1	TGTGCCAGCAGTGGGAGGGACTACAATGAGCAGTTCTTC	CASSGRDYNEQFF
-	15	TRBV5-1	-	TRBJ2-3	TGCGCCAGCAGTTCCATCCCCTACAGGGAAGATACGCAGTATTTT	CASSSIPYREDTQYF
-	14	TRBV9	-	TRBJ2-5	TGTGCCAGCAGCGAGCAGGGGATATGGGAGACCCAGTACTTC	CASSEQGIWETQYF